These 8 T cell receptor beta chains originate from one sample sequenced in a study of cytomegalovirus exposure and HLA in healthy donors. Libraries were prepared by immunoSEQ multiplex PCR; TCRdb keeps only in-frame clonotypes and omits some of them. The sample has around 58,000 clones, approximately 90% seen once. The sequencing input was PBMCs. The receptors here all came from a woman under 30 in good health and CMV-seronegative.

The rearrangement links TRBV11-3 to TRBJ2-7; D ambiguous. Germline CDR1 SGHNT, CDR2 YENEEA. V shed 1 base and J shed 4 bases, with 14 bases lying between them. There are 15 residues in the CDR3. The CDR3 spells CASSLGFGGLYEQYF. In DNA form, the CDR3 reads TGTGCCAGCAGCTTAGGATTTGGCGGTCTATACGAGCAGTACTTC.

CDR3 protein: CAWNPGQPNQPQHF. For the CDR3, the DNA is TGTGCCTGGAACCCGGGACAACCAAATCAGCCCCAGCATTTT. The V and J genes are TRBV30 and TRBJ1-5; possible D gene TRBD1, 6 bases. The CDR3 is 14 residues long. Trimming removed 4 bases at V and 4 bases at J, with 14 bases between. Germline CDR1 and CDR2: GTSNPN and SVGIG (reference sequence).

The rearrangement joins TRBV10-3 to TRBJ2-1, with 9 bases that match TRBD2. CDR3 size: 17 residues. Germline values: CDR1 ENHRY, CDR2 SYGVKD. The V and J ends lost 0 bases and 3 bases, in that order; junction bases with no gene match: 6. CDR3 loop: CAISESMASGDYNEQFF. The CDR3 DNA follows: TGTGCCATCAGTGAGTCTATGGCTAGCGGGGACTACAATGAGCAGTTCTTC.

J is TRBJ2-1 and V is TRBV7-3; TRBD2 agrees at 13 bases. Trimming took 2 bases from V and 4 from J; bases not matched to a gene: 2. The V gene's germline CDR1 is SGHTA and CDR2 FQGTGA. CDR3 length: 16 amino acids. The CDR3 DNA is TGTGCCAGCAGCTTAGGGGGACTAGCGGGATACAATGAGCAGTTCTTC. Its translation is CASSLGGLAGYNEQFF.

J is TRBJ2-3 and V is TRBV7-2; TRBD2 agrees at 8 bases. The CDR3 has 15 amino acids. Germline CDR1 SGHTA, CDR2 FQGNSA. The V and J ends lost 5 bases and 4 bases, in that order; junction bases with no gene match: 8. In DNA, the CDR3 is TGTGCCAGCAGCGGCTGGGGACTAGTCCCAGATACGCAGTATTTT. Protein: CASSGWGLVPDTQYF.

The rearrangement links TRBV7-9 to TRBJ1-3; the D gene is possibly TRBD1 (6 bases). This CDR3 has 15 amino acids. Germline lookup yields CDR1 SEHNR and CDR2 FQNEAQ (reference sequence). The germline V and J ends were trimmed by 5 bases and 0 bases, with 11 bases remaining between them. Here the CDR3 DNA reads TGTGCCAGCAGCACCCGACAGGACTCTGGAAACACCATATATTTT. Its translation: CASSTRQDSGNTIYF.

The chain uses TRBV4-2 and TRBJ2-2; TRBD2 agrees at 8 bases. V trimming: 4 bases; J trimming: 3 bases; junction bases outside the gene matches: 4. Per the germline V gene, CDR1 is LGHNA and CDR2 is YNFKEQ. The CDR3 sequence is 15 residues long. The CDR3 nucleotides read TGTGCCAGCAGCCTTTCGCGGGAGGACACCGGGGAGCTGTTTTTT. It codes for CASSLSREDTGELFF.

The CDR3 sequence is CASSLALQYQETQYF. CDR3 sequence (DNA): TGTGCCAGCAGCCTAGCGCTACAGTACCAAGAGACCCAGTACTTC. J is TRBJ2-5 and V is TRBV12-1; TRBD2 is the table's D call and was not checked against the DNA. TRBV12-1 is a recognized pseudogene. The CDR3 is 15 amino acids.